Listed here are 20 T cell receptor beta chains from one sample, sequenced in a study of OX40 agonist ivuxolimab in advanced cancers. Clones were read by immunoSEQ multiplex PCR, and TCRdb kept only the in-frame ones, dropping some. The profile shows tens of thousands of clones, approximately 89% of them singletons. The sequencing here drew on CD4+ or CD8+ T cells sorted from blood, taken in a trial of the OX40 agonist ivuxolimab. The source of these receptors is an adult with an advanced solid tumor such as melanoma, head and neck, liver or kidney cancer.

The chain joins TRBV27 to TRBJ1-4; maybe TRBD1 (6 bases). The CDR3 consists of 14 residues. Germline lookup yields CDR1 MNHEY and CDR2 SMNVEV (reference sequence). Trimming left V 2 bases short and J 4 bases short, with 8 bases between. The CDR3 loop reads CASSLRGGNEKLFF. The CDR3, as DNA: TGTGCCAGCAGTTTAAGAGGGGGTAATGAAAAACTGTTTTTT.

V gene TRBV6-1 combines with J gene TRBJ2-3; 11 positions agree with TRBD2. V shed 4 bases and J 8 bases; nucleotides not matched to a gene: 11. This CDR3 comprises 16 residues. Per germline, CDR1 MNHNS and CDR2 SASEGT. CDR3 in DNA: TGTGCCAGCAGTGTCGGGTCTAGCGGGGGGCACGGTACGCAGTATTTT. Protein sequence: CASSVGSSGGHGTQYF.

The chain is built from TRBV7-6 and TRBJ2-3; 13 nucleotides align to TRBD2. V shed 5 bases and J 3 bases; nucleotides not matched to a gene: 8. This CDR3 comprises 17 residues. Germline assignment: CDR1 SGHVS and CDR2 FNYEAQ. CDR3 amino acids: CASSMLPGLAGTDTQYF. The CDR3 DNA reads as TGTGCCAGCAGCATGCTCCCGGGACTAGCGGGAACAGATACGCAGTATTTT.

The chain has TRBV4-1 and TRBJ1-1; D uncertain. The V gene's germline CDR1 is MGHRA and CDR2 YSYEKL. This CDR3 contains 15 residues. Between the trimmed V and J ends, which lost 0 bases and 5 bases, there was a span of 13 bases. The CDR3 nucleotides are TGCGCCAGCAGCCAAGATGGAGCGGTGTTTACTGAAGCTTTCTTT. Encoded protein: CASSQDGAVFTEAFF.

CDR3 sequence reads: CASSLVLAQNIQYF. The CDR3 nucleotides read TGTGCCAGCAGCTTGGTCCTAGCGCAAAACATTCAGTACTTC. The V gene is TRBV5-5, the J gene TRBJ2-4, with D possibly matching TRBD2 (6 bases). Trimming removed 0 bases from V and 5 bases from J, with 9 bases in between. Germline CDR1 SGHKS, CDR2 YYEKEE (reference sequence). The CDR3 totals 14 residues. Together with reference TRBV5-5 and TRBJ2-4, the CDR3 gives the full variable domain: DAGVTQSPTHLIKTRGQQVTLRCSPISGHKSVSWYQQVLGQGPQFIFQYYEKEERGRGNFPDRFSARQFPNYSSELNVNALLLGDSALYLCASSLVLAQNIQYFGAGTRLSVL.

This clone appeared once. The genes are TRBV5-3 and TRBJ2-5; TRBD2 might be the D (5 bases). TRBV5-3 falls under the ORF class, with uncertain function. Trimming pared 5 bases from V and 5 bases from J, leaving 7 bases between. The CDR3 length is 11 residues. DNA of the CDR3: TGTGCCAGAAGGAGGAGGGAGACCCAGTACTTC. Amino acid sequence: CARRRRETQYF.

The V gene is TRBV5-6, the J gene TRBJ2-7; 11 positions agree with TRBD1. Germline V gene data show CDR1 as SGHDT and CDR2 as YYEEEE. Trimming at V came to 6 bases and at J to 7 bases, leaving 6 bases not matched to a gene. The CDR3 consists of 13 residues. For the CDR3, the DNA is TGTGCCAGCATCGGACAGGGGGCTGGAGAGCAGTACTTC. Amino acids: CASIGQGAGEQYF.

V and J are TRBV19 and TRBJ1-2; D gene unclear. The germline V and J ends were trimmed by 1 base and 2 bases, with 8 bases remaining between them. CDR1 is LNHDA and CDR2 is SQIVND in the germline V gene (reference sequence). The CDR3 extends over 14 amino acids. The CDR3 region has the DNA TGTGCCAGTAGTATAGTTGTCCTCAACTATGGCTACACCTTC. This gives the protein CASSIVVLNYGYTF.

This clone appeared a single time. The chain couples TRBV5-1 to TRBJ2-6; D ambiguous. The V gene lost 4 bases and the J gene lost 4 bases, with 12 bases spanning the gap. The V gene's germline CDR1 is SGHRS and CDR2 YFSETQ. CDR3 length: 15 residues. The CDR3 DNA reads as TGCGCCAGCAGCCCGATTTTTGGAGGGGCCAACGTCCTGACTTTC. Translation gives CASSPIFGGANVLTF.

Concerning this clone itself: The same CDR3 arises from other DNA sequences in this sample as well. The chain recombines TRBV7-2 with TRBJ2-7, with 12 bases that match TRBD2. The CDR3 covers 17 residues. Trimming removed 7 bases from V and 0 bases from J; junction bases left unmatched: 10. CDR1 is SGHTA, CDR2 FQGNSA, per germline. The CDR3 DNA sequence: TGTGCCAGCACCCGAGGGGCGACTAGCGGGAGCTCCTACGAGCAGTACTTC. It encodes CASTRGATSGSSYEQYF.

CDR3 DNA sequence: TGTGCCAGCAGTCCCCACTATAATCGACAGGGGGACTATCAGCCCCAGCATTTT. Its translation: CASSPHYNRQGDYQPQHF. The chain employs TRBV28 and TRBJ1-5, with TRBD1 matching over 9 bases. The CDR3 has 18 amino acids. With 5 bases clipped from V and 5 bases from J, the junction kept 16 bases outside the gene matches. Germline CDR1 is MDHEN and CDR2 is SYDVKM.

The V and J genes are TRBV5-5 and TRBJ2-5, with D unclear. V lost 2 bases and J lost 1, with 9 bases in between. Per the germline V gene, CDR1 is SGHKS and CDR2 is YYEKEE (reference sequence). The CDR3 is 14 amino acids. The CDR3 region has the DNA TGTGCCAGCAGCTTATTCGTGCTCCAAGAGACCCAGTACTTC. Encoded protein: CASSLFVLQETQYF.

V is TRBV7-3 and J is TRBJ2-3; 13 bases align to TRBD2. This CDR3 region has 17 residues. V dropped 5 bases and J dropped 6; count of bases not matched to a gene: 11. CDR1 is SGHTA and CDR2 is FQGTGA in the germline V gene. CDR3 DNA sequence: TGTGCCAGCAGCCGGAGGACTAGCGGGGGACCCTCCGATACGCAGTATTTT. It encodes CASSRRTSGGPSDTQYF.

This chain joins TRBV9 and TRBJ1-6; D is ambiguous. CDR3 length equals 15 residues. Germline assignment: CDR1 SGDLS and CDR2 YYNGEE. Trimming removed 3 bases from V and 4 bases from J, with 11 bases in between. CDR3 in amino acids: CASSAEGGYNSPLHF. The CDR3 DNA sequence: TGTGCCAGCAGCGCGGAGGGCGGTTATAATTCACCCCTCCACTTT.

This chain connects TRBV14 to TRBJ1-4; D is uncertain. Trimming cost V 4 bases and J 4 bases, with 16 bases left between them. CDR3 length: 16 residues. Looked up from germline, CDR1 is SGHDN and CDR2 is FVKESK. CDR3 protein: CASSPFSGSSNEKLFF. The CDR3 DNA reads as TGTGCCAGCAGCCCCTTTAGTGGGAGCAGTAATGAAAAACTGTTTTTT.

The DNA for the CDR3 is TGCGCCAGCAGCCCTGGTGGAGGTAACTCTGGAAACACCATATATTTT. It yields the protein CASSPGGGNSGNTIYF. This chain uses TRBV5-1 with TRBJ1-3; unclear D gene. CDR1 and CDR2 from the germline V gene are SGHRS and YFSETQ. CDR3 length equals 16 residues. V was shortened by 4 bases and J by 0 bases, with 14 bases between the two germline ends.

The chain recombines TRBV9 with TRBJ1-6, with 7 bases lining up with TRBD1. Germline CDR1 SGDLS, CDR2 YYNGEE. V lost 4 bases, J lost 5 bases, and 3 bases stayed unmatched. This CDR3 has 14 amino acids. The CDR3 sequence: CASSSGTDNSPLHF. CDR3 coding DNA: TGTGCCAGCAGCTCCGGGACAGATAATTCACCCCTCCACTTT.

This clone was seen a single time. The genes are TRBV30 and TRBJ2-2; 10 bases are shared with TRBD1. This CDR3 comprises 14 residues. CDR1 is GTSNPN and CDR2 is SVGIG in the germline V gene (reference sequence). Trimming cost V 4 bases and J 6 bases; bases outside gene matches: 5. The CDR3 DNA sequence: TGTGCCTGGACCTCGGGACAGGGGTCCGGGGAGCTGTTTTTT. Amino acid sequence: CAWTSGQGSGELFF.

The rearrangement links TRBV9 to TRBJ2-2; TRBD1 or TRBD2 may be the D gene (6 bases each). Germline loops: CDR1 SGDLS, CDR2 YYNGEE. The ends were cut back, 4 bases at V and 0 bases at J, with 13 bases in the middle. The CDR3 spans 16 residues. As DNA, the CDR3 is TGTGCCAGCAGCAAAAGGGGGGACCCGAACACCGGGGAGCTGTTTTTT. Its translation is CASSKRGDPNTGELFF.

V and J are TRBV18 and TRBJ1-4; tentatively, D is TRBD1 (5 bases). This CDR3 is 13 amino acids long. The V end was cut by 4 bases, the J end by 6 bases, with 9 bases between. In germline, CDR1 is KGHSH, CDR2 LQKENI. CDR3 protein: CASSRGMDEKLFF. The CDR3 nucleotides read TGTGCCAGCTCACGGGGGATGGATGAAAAACTGTTTTTT.